This record looks at one TCR beta chain sequence and its context. Its antigen is unknown. Here immunoSEQ multiplex PCR was the method, and the copy in TCRdb shows in-frame clones only, minus some. The repertoire holds about 110,000 clones, with about 89% as singletons. This sample is part of a study of T cell responses to AZD1222 COVID-19 vaccine. Pooling of second doses given at about 4 or about 12 weeks was done. Study results and limitations: Spike-specific TCR breadth and depth went up after people got two AZD1222 doses. It should be noted that donors were predominantly white British and more often female, and clonal diversity was possibly underestimated. Across spike, vaccine-associated CD4 TCRs were found, dominant at 160-218 and 743-854.

This clonotype was sampled from an adult who received the AZD1222 COVID-19 vaccine. The specimen was peripheral blood, collected 28 days after the second AZD1222 dose.

The CDR3 region is CASSRTVATNEKLFF. The CDR3 DNA reads TGTGCCAGCAGCCGAACCGTAGCAACTAATGAAAAACTGTTTTTT. The chain joins TRBV5-6 to TRBJ1-4, with D hard to call. Germline V lookup: CDR1 SGHDT, CDR2 YYEEEE. This CDR3 has 15 residues. The V end lost 4 bases, the J end lost 0 bases, and 10 bases lay between the germline ends.